This T cell receptor (beta chain) was captured in a study of cytomegalovirus exposure and HLA in healthy donors. The study, taken as a whole, reports: Researchers catalogued over 150 TCR beta chains as cytomegalovirus-associated.

The CDR3 has 15 residues. Germline V gene sequence: CDR1 MNHEY, CDR2 SMNVEV (reference sequence). The trim removed 5 bases at V and 1 base at J, leaving 4 bases unmatched. About this clone: Its antigen remains unknown.

The PCR made use of 60 Vbeta and 13 Jbeta primers. Method: immunoSEQ multiplex PCR; TCRdb's copy keeps in-frame clones and lacks some. There are under 200,000 clones in the sample; around 67% occur only once, and 4% to 5.5% lies in the top ten. This chain uses TRBV27 with TRBJ2-4; 8 bases line up with TRBD1. The receptor was isolated from a woman younger than 35 in good health and CMV-seropositive. Sequenced: PBMCs. CDR3 coding DNA: TGTGCCAGCAGTCCGGACAGGGTTGCCAAAAACATTCAGTACTTC. This gives the protein CASSPDRVAKNIQYF.